These 4 T cell receptor beta chains were sequenced from one sample in a study of blood T cell repertoires in COVID-19. TCRdb keeps only in-frame clones here, not all; method: immunoSEQ multiplex PCR. The sample has about 60,000 clones; approximately 80% are singletons. Specimen: peripheral blood. These receptors were obtained from a human donor in a cohort sampled during active COVID-19.

This clone appeared a single time. V usage is TRBV7-2 and J usage is TRBJ1-4; TRBD1 aligns across 11 bases. V trimming: 5 bases; J trimming: 8 bases; junction bases outside the gene matches: 7. Germline V gene lookup returns CDR1 SGHTA and CDR2 FQGNSA. The CDR3 loop spans 15 amino acids. CDR3 sequence reads: CASSRTGTGGEKLFF. CDR3 DNA sequence: TGTGCCAGCAGCAGGACCGGGACAGGGGGAGAAAAACTGTTTTTT.

This clone was found a few times. The chain is built from TRBV15 and TRBJ1-5; tentative D call: TRBD1 (6 bases). The CDR3 runs to 18 residues. Germline V gene lookup returns CDR1 LNHNV and CDR2 YYDKDF (reference sequence). The V end was cut by 5 bases, the J end by 0 bases, with 20 bases between. Here the CDR3 reads CATSSLPQGFYSNQPQHF. CDR3 DNA sequence: TGTGCCACCAGCTCCCTCCCACAGGGTTTCTATAGCAATCAGCCCCAGCATTTT.

This chain uses TRBV4-2 with TRBJ1-3; no definite D call. Trimming cost V 0 bases and J 0 bases, with 12 bases left between them. Germline CDR1 reads LGHNA; CDR2 reads YNFKEQ. The CDR3 has 17 amino acids. DNA of the CDR3: TGTGCCAGCAGCCAAGATCTGGCGGGTTACTCTGGAAACACCATATATTTT. It is translated as CASSQDLAGYSGNTIYF.

The rearrangement links TRBV28 to TRBJ2-1, with a possible D match to TRBD2 (6 bases). V dropped 5 bases and J dropped 8 bases, with 10 bases sitting between them. Germline V gene data show CDR1 as MDHEN and CDR2 as SYDVKM. The CDR3 has 12 residues. CDR3 amino acids: CASSLGLYEQFF. The CDR3 DNA sequence: TGTGCCAGCAGTCTAGGACTATATGAGCAGTTCTTC.